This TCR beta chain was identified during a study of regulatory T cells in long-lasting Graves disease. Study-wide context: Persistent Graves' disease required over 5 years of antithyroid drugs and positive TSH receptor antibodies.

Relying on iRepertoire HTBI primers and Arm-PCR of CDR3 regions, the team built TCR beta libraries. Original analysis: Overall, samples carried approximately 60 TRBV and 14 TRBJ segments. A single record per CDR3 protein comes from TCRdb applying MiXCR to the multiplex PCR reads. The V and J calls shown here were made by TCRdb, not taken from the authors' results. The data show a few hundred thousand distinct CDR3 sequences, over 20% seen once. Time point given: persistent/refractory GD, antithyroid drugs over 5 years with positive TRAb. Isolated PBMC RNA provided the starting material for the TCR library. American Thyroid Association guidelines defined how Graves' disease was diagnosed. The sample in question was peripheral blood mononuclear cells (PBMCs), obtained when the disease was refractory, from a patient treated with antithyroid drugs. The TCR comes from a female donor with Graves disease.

Here the CDR3 reads CASSELGTSQETQYF. CDR3 in DNA: TGTGCCAGCAGCGAACTTGGGACGAGCCAAGAGACCCAGTACTTC. This rearrangement joins TRBV9 to TRBJ2-5; the D gene could be TRBD1 or TRBD2 (5 bases each). The length of the CDR3 is 15 residues. Between the trimmed V and J ends, which lost 3 bases and 1 base, there was a span of 13 bases. Germline V gene data show CDR1 as SGDLS and CDR2 as YYNGEE.